This T cell receptor (beta chain) was found in a study of blood T cells in healthy people across ages. For the second PCR, which ran for about 7 to 11 cycles, a sample-barcoded 5' primer and a J-beta primer mix were used. TCRdb fed the 5' RACE reads into MiXCR, producing one record per CDR3 protein. The sample shows almost 1 million distinct CDR3 sequences, roughly 51% of them seen only once. This clonotype was observed a few times. CDR1 and CDR2 (germline): DFQATT, SNEGSKA (reference sequence). V lost 3 bases and J lost 4; bases outside the gene matches: 8. This CDR3 region has 15 residues. The clonotype comes from a woman aged 55 to 70 in good health. Sample: blood. The V and J genes are TRBV20-1 and TRBJ2-7; TRBD2 matches 11 bases. The CDR3 DNA is TGCAGTGCTAGCTCCCTAGCGGGAGGTAGTTACGAGCAGTACTTC. This encodes CSASSLAGGSYEQYF.